This entry describes one T cell receptor (beta chain). The data derive from a study of blood T cell repertoires in COVID-19. Study as a whole: Researchers got acute and convalescent COVID-19 samples from the United States, Italy and Spain.

As processed by the authors: From reference gene primer amplification, estimates of nucleated cell counts were derived. The data were produced by immunoSEQ multiplex PCR, yet TCRdb's version contains in-frame clones alone and is incomplete. V and J calls and clone size are given by that table; D and trimming were obtained from the DNA. The sample consists of a few hundred thousand clones, about 91% of them appearing once. Deletions cut 3 bases from V and 3 bases from J, with 5 bases between. The CDR3 sequence is 12 residues long. Per the germline V gene, CDR1 is SGHNT and CDR2 is YENEEA. The study assigned cohorts using participant-reported clinical history.

The sequenced material came from PBMCs or T cells enriched from blood (not recorded which). The receptor was isolated from a woman in her forties with acute COVID-19. The V call is TRBV11-3, the J call TRBJ2-5; D unresolved. CDR3 region: CASSLSEETQYF. CDR3 DNA: TGTGCCAGCAGCTTGTCGGAAGAGACCCAGTACTTC.